This is a list of T cell receptor beta chains from one sample in a study of regulatory T cells in long-lasting Graves disease. Each CDR3 protein gets one entry after TCRdb re-called the multiplex PCR reads with MiXCR. This table holds roughly 510,000 distinct CDR3 sequences, more than 15% found once. This sample was also put to use in a study of T cells in Graves' hyperthyroidism and ophthalmopathy.

The sequencing here drew on peripheral blood mononuclear cells (PBMCs), taken at new diagnosis, from a patient treated with antithyroid drugs. The receptors derive from a young man with Graves disease. The CDR3 runs from the conserved cysteine through the conserved F or W. The order of the fields is V gene, J gene, D gene, CDR3 protein. The D gene is left open where the match is weak.

v_call: TRBV18
j_call: TRBJ2-6
d_call: NA
cdr3_aa: CASSPDSGANVLTF

v_call: TRBV6-1
j_call: TRBJ2-2
d_call: NA
cdr3_aa: CASSEAPFSGELFF

v_call: TRBV20-1
j_call: TRBJ2-3
d_call: TRBD1
cdr3_aa: CSALDRGYTDTQYF

v_call: TRBV15
j_call: TRBJ2-3
d_call: TRBD1
cdr3_aa: CATSRAKYGQGTDTQYF

v_call: TRBV20-1
j_call: TRBJ2-2
d_call: NA
cdr3_aa: CSARALRLSDTGELFF

v_call: TRBV5-1
j_call: TRBJ2-3
d_call: NA
cdr3_aa: CASRTGTHSTDTQYF

v_call: TRBV28
j_call: TRBJ1-1
d_call: NA
cdr3_aa: CASSFQQGTMNTEAFF

v_call: TRBV30
j_call: TRBJ2-7
d_call: NA
cdr3_aa: CAWSSGDYYEQYF

v_call: TRBV28
j_call: TRBJ1-5
d_call: NA
cdr3_aa: CASSLFQGLGNQPQHF

v_call: TRBV11-2
j_call: TRBJ1-1
d_call: NA
cdr3_aa: CASSPIPNSEAFF

v_call: TRBV5-1
j_call: TRBJ2-1
d_call: NA
cdr3_aa: CASSPRLVWQGEQFF

v_call: TRBV7-9
j_call: TRBJ1-6
d_call: NA
cdr3_aa: CASSEGGANSPLHF

v_call: TRBV18
j_call: TRBJ2-3
d_call: TRBD2
cdr3_aa: CASSYPAGGADTQYF

v_call: TRBV7-9
j_call: TRBJ2-7
d_call: TRBD2
cdr3_aa: CASSSERGSRYEQYF

v_call: TRBV5-1
j_call: TRBJ2-3
d_call: NA
cdr3_aa: CASSFEPGLTDTQYF

v_call: TRBV5-1
j_call: TRBJ2-2
d_call: NA
cdr3_aa: CASSLEEPGELFF

v_call: TRBV2
j_call: TRBJ1-5
d_call: TRBD1
cdr3_aa: CASSRRQGGQPQHF

v_call: TRBV24-1
j_call: TRBJ2-1
d_call: NA
cdr3_aa: CATRDGGGGTQQFF

v_call: TRBV4-1
j_call: TRBJ2-7
d_call: NA
cdr3_aa: CASSQDSMGPKAHEQYF

v_call: TRBV5-6
j_call: TRBJ2-5
d_call: NA
cdr3_aa: CASTEQETQYF

v_call: TRBV24-1
j_call: TRBJ2-1
d_call: NA
cdr3_aa: CATSDPTSDSYNEQFF

v_call: TRBV30
j_call: TRBJ1-3
d_call: NA
cdr3_aa: CAWSGALSGNTIYF

v_call: TRBV5-1
j_call: TRBJ1-5
d_call: NA
cdr3_aa: CASSFGGPRSNQPQHF

v_call: TRBV6-1
j_call: TRBJ2-7
d_call: TRBD1
cdr3_aa: CASREPGQGKDEQYF

v_call: TRBV6-2/TRBV6-3
j_call: TRBJ2-1
d_call: NA
cdr3_aa: CASSYLNEQFF

v_call: TRBV2
j_call: TRBJ1-1
d_call: TRBD1
cdr3_aa: CASFSQGAMNTEAFF

v_call: TRBV2
j_call: TRBJ1-6
d_call: NA
cdr3_aa: CASNSASSYNSPLHF

v_call: TRBV11-3
j_call: TRBJ2-5
d_call: NA
cdr3_aa: CASSLLGEETQYF

v_call: TRBV5-1
j_call: TRBJ1-1
d_call: NA
cdr3_aa: CASSQDTEAFF

v_call: TRBV20-1
j_call: TRBJ2-6
d_call: NA
cdr3_aa: CSASAPEGAGANVLTF

v_call: TRBV20-1
j_call: TRBJ1-3
d_call: TRBD1
cdr3_aa: CSAAGTGGSSPNTIYF

v_call: TRBV11-2
j_call: NA
d_call: NA
cdr3_aa: CASSSGRGEQFF

v_call: TRBV20-1
j_call: TRBJ2-3
d_call: TRBD2
cdr3_aa: CSASGTTNTDTQYF

v_call: TRBV20-1
j_call: TRBJ2-7
d_call: NA
cdr3_aa: CSAPFRANEQYF

v_call: TRBV28
j_call: TRBJ2-7
d_call: NA
cdr3_aa: CASRGFHEQYF